The clone carrying this T cell receptor (beta chain) was picked up many times. Its antigen is as yet unknown. For Graves' hyperthyroidism to be stable, ophthalmopathy could not progress within 18 months. A patient was excluded if there was uncontrolled infection, other autoimmune disease, pregnancy or lactation. The sample originates from a study of T cells in Graves' hyperthyroidism and ophthalmopathy. Findings and limits, study-wide: Most thyroid clonotypes with frequency above 0.001 were detected in blood.

Authors of the study amplified TCR beta CDR3 regions from RNA transcripts. The HTBI set primed first-round TCR CDR3 RT-PCR. TCRdb recomputed calls from the multiplex PCR reads with MiXCR, one row per CDR3 protein. The sample contains under 350,000 distinct CDR3 sequences, roughly a fifth of which appear only once. This CDR3 spans 16 amino acids. V shed 5 bases, J shed 6 bases, and the junction held 17 bases outside the gene matches. Germline CDR1 DFQATT, CDR2 SNEGSKA (reference sequence). The material sequenced was blood. This rearrangement joins TRBV20-1 to TRBJ1-1; 8 nucleotides agree with TRBD1. This TCR derives from a woman aged 50 to 65 with Graves' hyperthyroidism. The CDR3 here is CSASPGVAGGDAEAFF. The DNA for the CDR3 is TGCAGTGCTTCGCCAGGGGTGGCAGGGGGCGACGCTGAAGCTTTCTTT.